The present entry profiles one T cell receptor beta chain with its context. The germline gives CDR1 SEHNR, CDR2 FQNEAQ (reference sequence). The CDR3 spans 16 residues. Unmatched junction bases numbered 8, after V lost 1 base and J lost 3 bases. This sample was taken from a study of shared clonotypes between healthy human individuals. Naive CD8 cells comprised CD45RO-negative, CCR7-positively selected cells, excluding terminally differentiated effector memory CD45RA+ cells. Only Caucasian adults living in Nashville, Tennessee made up the donor group. Assay execution proceeded at the deep level. TCRdb's copy holds only in-frame clones and misses some; the assay was immunoSEQ multiplex PCR. The sample includes roughly 850,000 clones, approximately 96% seen only once; the top ten take roughly 0.23%.

The material sequenced was naive CD8+ T cells sorted from blood. This receptor was identified in a man aged 30 to 39 in good health. The chain uses TRBV7-9 and TRBJ2-7, with 8 nucleotides matching TRBD2. CDR3 sequence: CASSLGGSGTNYEQYF. The DNA of the CDR3 is TGTGCCAGCAGCTTAGGGGGTAGCGGGACTAACTACGAGCAGTACTTC. The whole variable domain, filled in from reference TRBV7-9 and TRBJ2-7, reads DTGVSQNPRHKITKRGQNVTFRCDPISEHNRLYWYRQTLGQGPEFLTYFQNEAQLEKSRLLSDRFSAERPKGSFSTLEIQRTEQGDSAMYLCASSLGGSGTNYEQYFGPGTRLTVT.